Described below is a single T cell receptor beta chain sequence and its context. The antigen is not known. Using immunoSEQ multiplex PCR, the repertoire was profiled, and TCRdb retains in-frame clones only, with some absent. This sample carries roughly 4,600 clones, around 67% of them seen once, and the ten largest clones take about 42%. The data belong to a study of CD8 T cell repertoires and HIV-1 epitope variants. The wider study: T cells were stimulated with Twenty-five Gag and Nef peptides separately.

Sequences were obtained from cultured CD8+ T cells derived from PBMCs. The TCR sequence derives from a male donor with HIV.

CDR3 sequence: CASSMPLGSSNQPQHF. The CDR3, as DNA: TGTGCCAGCAGCATGCCCTTGGGGAGTAGCAATCAGCCCCAGCATTTT. This chain joins TRBV7-8 and TRBJ1-5; D is ambiguous. V shed 5 bases and J shed 0 bases, with 14 bases lying between them. The CDR3 consists of 16 residues. Germline V lookup: CDR1 SGHVS, CDR2 FQNEAQ.